One sample yielded the 11 T cell receptor beta chains listed below, sequenced in a study of cytomegalovirus exposure and HLA in healthy donors. Vbeta (60) and Jbeta (13) primers were used in the PCR. Generated by immunoSEQ multiplex PCR, the TCRdb table keeps only in-frame clones and is missing some. The table has about 190,000 clones, about 77% seen once. Sequencing was performed on PBMCs. The receptors were gathered from a man aged 25 to 45 in good health and CMV-seropositive.

J is TRBJ2-4 and V is TRBV7-8; D may be TRBD2 (5 bases). Trimming stripped 4 bases from V and 0 bases from J, with 13 bases between. CDR3 length: 16 residues. Looked up from germline, CDR1 is SGHVS and CDR2 is FQNEAQ. In DNA form, the CDR3 reads TGTGCCAGCAGCTACACGAGGGTGCTAGCCAAAAACATTCAGTACTTC. It translates to CASSYTRVLAKNIQYF.

The chain is built from TRBV29-1 and TRBJ1-4; a weak D match, TRBD1 (6 bases). The V end lost 7 bases, the J end lost 5 bases, and 11 bases lay between the germline ends. This CDR3 is 12 amino acids long. From germline, CDR1 is SQVTM and CDR2 ANQGSEA. The CDR3: CSAGQPNEKLFF. CDR3 bases: TGCAGCGCCGGACAGCCGAATGAAAAACTGTTTTTT.

The chain joins TRBV21-1 to TRBJ2-3; the table's D call TRBD2 went unverified against the DNA. TRBV21-1 is labeled a pseudogene. CDR3 length: 13 amino acids. The CDR3 here is CASVSGSTDTQYF. The CDR3 DNA is TGTGCCAGCGTAAGCGGGAGTACAGATACGCAGTATTTT.

This chain connects TRBV5-8 to TRBJ2-7; D may be TRBD2 (5 bases). The CDR3 has 14 residues. Germline CDR1 SGHTS, CDR2 YDEGEE. Between the trimmed V and J ends, which lost 4 bases and 2 bases, there was a span of 13 bases. CDR3 bases: TGTGCCAGCAGCCGGAGGAGCCGTGCCTACGAGCAGTACTTC. Its translation is CASSRRSRAYEQYF. Using reference TRBV5-8 and TRBJ2-7 for the parts outside the CDR3, the full variable domain is EAGVTQSPTHLIKTRGQQATLRCSPISGHTSVYWYQQALGLGLQFLLWYDEGEERNRGNFPPRFSGRQFPNYSSELNVNALELEDSALYLCASSRRSRAYEQYFGPGTRLTVT.

DNA of the CDR3: TGTGCCAGTAGTTTACAGGGGGCCCAAGAGACCCAGTACTTC. Its translation is CASSLQGAQETQYF. The chain employs TRBV19 and TRBJ2-5; 9 bases match TRBD1. The CDR3 runs 14 residues. Germline V gives CDR1 LNHDA, CDR2 SQIVND (reference sequence). V shed 5 bases, J shed 1 base, and the junction held 2 bases outside the gene matches.

This chain uses TRBV4-1 with TRBJ2-3; 8 bases fit TRBD2. V was pared by 0 bases and J by 1 base, with 6 bases of the junction left unmatched. The germline gives CDR1 MGHRA, CDR2 YSYEKL. The CDR3 covers 17 residues. CDR3 amino acids: CASSQEIVRGGTDTQYF. As DNA, the CDR3 is TGCGCCAGCAGCCAAGAGATTGTGCGGGGGGGCACAGATACGCAGTATTTT.

The chain couples TRBV30 to TRBJ1-6; D not resolved. The CDR3 totals 16 residues. Germline values: CDR1 GTSNPN, CDR2 SVGIG (reference sequence). Trimming removed 0 bases at V and 4 bases at J, with 13 bases between. CDR3 loop: CAWSVQGRRYNSPLHF. The CDR3, as DNA: TGTGCCTGGAGTGTACAAGGGAGAAGGTATAATTCACCCCTCCACTTT. The full variable domain, with the rest looked up from reference TRBV30 and TRBJ1-6, is SQTIHQWPATLVQPVGSPLSLECTVEGTSNPNLYWYRQAAGRGLQLLFYSVGIGQISSEVPQNLSASRPQDRQFILSSKKLLLSDSGFYLCAWSVQGRRYNSPLHFGNGTRLTVT.

The chain joins TRBV6-1 to TRBJ2-6; possibly TRBD2 for D (6 bases). With 4 bases removed from V and 3 bases from J, the gap between germline ends came to 16 bases. The CDR3 has 17 amino acids. CDR1 MNHNS and CDR2 SASEGT come from the germline V gene. In DNA, the CDR3 is TGTGCCAGCAGTGGGGGGACTCTCTCCCATGGGGCCAACGTCCTGACTTTC. Residues: CASSGGTLSHGANVLTF.

V gene TRBV6-5 combines with J gene TRBJ1-4; 7 bases are shared with TRBD1. The germline V gene has CDR1 MNHEY and CDR2 SVGAGI. CDR3 length equals 15 residues. Trimming at V came to 6 bases and at J to 4 bases, leaving 8 bases not matched to a gene. The CDR3 loop is CASRWIRGSNEKLFF. The CDR3 DNA follows: TGTGCCAGCAGATGGATCAGGGGGAGTAATGAAAAACTGTTTTTT.

The V and J genes are TRBV5-6 and TRBJ2-3; D unresolved. Trimming took off 4 bases at V and 0 bases at J, with 12 bases between the two ends. The CDR3 loop spans 15 amino acids. Germline loops: CDR1 SGHDT, CDR2 YYEEEE. The CDR3 DNA reads TGTGCCAGCAGCGCGTCTTTGTCCAGCACAGATACGCAGTATTTT. This gives the protein CASSASLSSTDTQYF.

The chain couples TRBV28 to TRBJ1-1, with D perhaps TRBD1 (5 bases). V was cut by 7 bases and J by 6 bases, with 18 bases left in between. Germline V gene sequence: CDR1 MDHEN, CDR2 SYDVKM. This CDR3 is built from 14 residues. The CDR3 bases are TGTGCCAGCACCTCCCCGGGGGGTTCGGCTGAAGCTTTCTTT. Protein: CASTSPGGSAEAFF.